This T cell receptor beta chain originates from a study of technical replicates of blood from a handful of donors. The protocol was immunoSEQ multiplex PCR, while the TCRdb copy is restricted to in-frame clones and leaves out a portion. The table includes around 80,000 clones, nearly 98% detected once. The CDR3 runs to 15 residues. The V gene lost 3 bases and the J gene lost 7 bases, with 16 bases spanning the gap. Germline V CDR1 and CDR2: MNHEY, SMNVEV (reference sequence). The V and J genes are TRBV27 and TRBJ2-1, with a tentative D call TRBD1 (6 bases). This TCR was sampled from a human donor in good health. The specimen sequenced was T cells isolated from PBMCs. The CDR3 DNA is TGTGCCAGCAGTTTTCCCGGGTACCAGGGGAATGAGCAGTTCTTC. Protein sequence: CASSFPGYQGNEQFF.